The next 24 T cell receptor beta chains were all read from a single sample in a study of shared clonotypes between healthy human individuals. TCRdb's table, derived via immunoSEQ multiplex PCR, lists solely in-frame clones and lacks some. The repertoire holds roughly 720,000 clones, with 90% as singletons. Material: memory CD8+ T cells from PBMCs. Subset meaning: CD45RO+ cells pooled with CCR7-negative TemRA cells. The receptors were sampled from a man aged 18 to 30 in good health. Some clones in this sample may be carry-over from other donors' samples.

The chain combines TRBV10-2 with TRBJ2-2, with TRBD2 identical over 7 bases. Germline CDR1 WSHSY, CDR2 SAAADI. V was clipped by 0 bases and J by 1 base; unmatched bases: 5. This CDR3 is built from 17 residues. The CDR3, as DNA: TGCGCCAGCAGTGAGTCTGGGTGGGGGGGGAACACCGGGGAGCTGTTTTTT. Its protein is CASSESGWGGNTGELFF.

V gene TRBV6-4 combines with J gene TRBJ2-3; a possible D gene is TRBD1 (6 bases). Germline CDR1 and CDR2: MRHNA and SNTAGT. V was pared by 3 bases and J by 7 bases, with 17 bases between. This CDR3 spans 15 amino acids. For the CDR3, the DNA is TGTGCCAGCAGTGAATCAGGGGTGGCGTCACATACGCAGTATTTT. This gives the protein CASSESGVASHTQYF.

This clone was found a few times. The chain couples TRBV9 to TRBJ1-1; possible D gene TRBD1, 6 bases. V was trimmed by 4 bases and J by 8 bases, leaving 12 bases between them. This CDR3 comprises 12 residues. Germline CDR1 reads SGDLS; CDR2 reads YYNGEE. CDR3 protein: CASSTGTSEAFF. The CDR3 DNA sequence: TGTGCCAGCAGCACCGGGACATCGGAAGCTTTCTTT.

The chain employs TRBV6-5 and TRBJ2-7; a possible D gene is TRBD1 (6 bases). CDR1 and CDR2 from the germline V gene are MNHEY and SVGAGI. V was clipped by 6 bases and J by 2 bases, with 11 bases between them. The CDR3 covers 13 residues. The CDR3 DNA reads TGTGCCAGCAGGAGACAGGAAACCTACGAGCAGTACTTC. Its protein product is CASRRQETYEQYF.

Comments on this clone: Different DNA sequences within this sample yield the same CDR3. V gene TRBV5-4 combines with J gene TRBJ2-7, with D uncertain. CDR3 length: 12 amino acids. CDR1 and CDR2 from the germline V gene are SGHNT and YYREEE (reference sequence). The V gene lost 0 bases and the J gene lost 2 bases, with 3 bases spanning the gap. The DNA of the CDR3 is TGTGCCAGCAGCTTGGCGACCTACGAGCAGTACTTC. Encoded protein: CASSLATYEQYF.

CDR3 DNA: TGTGCCAGCAGCTTGGGAACGGATAGGACCGGGGAGCTGTTTTTT. Its translation: CASSLGTDRTGELFF. V usage is TRBV7-6 and J usage is TRBJ2-2; D unresolved. The V and J ends lost 3 bases and 5 bases respectively, with 13 bases between them. The CDR3 is 15 residues long. Germline V gene lookup returns CDR1 SGHVS and CDR2 FNYEAQ.

The chain is built from TRBV5-1 and TRBJ1-1, with D perhaps TRBD1 (6 bases). Looked up from germline, CDR1 is SGHRS and CDR2 is YFSETQ. This CDR3 has 12 residues. The ends were cut back, 6 bases at V and 3 bases at J, with 9 bases in the middle. The CDR3 bases are TGCGCCAGCAATGGGGGCGACACTGAAGCTTTCTTT. Protein product: CASNGGDTEAFF.

The chain employs TRBV30 and TRBJ2-1; D is uncertain. Per the germline V gene, CDR1 is GTSNPN and CDR2 is SVGIG (reference sequence). The V gene lost 0 bases and the J gene lost 3 bases, with 12 bases spanning the gap. The length of the CDR3 is 15 residues. The CDR3 reads CAWSVSSWYYNEQFF. The CDR3 coding sequence is TGTGCCTGGAGTGTATCAAGCTGGTACTACAATGAGCAGTTCTTC. Complete variable domain (other parts from reference TRBV30 and TRBJ2-1): SQTIHQWPATLVQPVGSPLSLECTVEGTSNPNLYWYRQAAGRGLQLLFYSVGIGQISSEVPQNLSASRPQDRQFILSSKKLLLSDSGFYLCAWSVSSWYYNEQFFGPGTRLTVL.

The CDR3 protein is CASRLTQGAVAGYTF. The CDR3 DNA reads as TGTGCCAGCAGACTGACCCAGGGGGCGGTAGCTGGCTACACCTTC. This chain links TRBV28 with TRBJ1-2; 8 nucleotides agree with TRBD1. Unmatched junction bases numbered 13, after V lost 6 bases and J lost 7 bases. The CDR3 covers 15 residues. Germline V gene lookup returns CDR1 MDHEN and CDR2 SYDVKM.

The chain employs TRBV27 and TRBJ2-1, with 11 bases fitting TRBD2. The CDR3 totals 17 residues. Looked up from germline, CDR1 is MNHEY and CDR2 is SMNVEV (reference sequence). After removal of 8 bases from V and 5 bases from J, the junction contained 14 bases not matched to a gene. CDR3 region: CASLPVGLAGFNNEQFF. The DNA for the CDR3 is TGTGCCAGCCTACCAGTTGGACTAGCGGGCTTTAACAATGAGCAGTTCTTC.

Many counts were recorded for this clone. This chain links TRBV6-5 with TRBJ2-1; D ambiguous. The length of the CDR3 is 14 residues. The germline V and J ends were trimmed by 4 bases and 3 bases, with 10 bases remaining between them. The germline V gene has CDR1 MNHEY and CDR2 SVGAGI. CDR3 sequence: CASSFRASYNEQFF. CDR3 coding DNA: TGTGCCAGCAGTTTTCGGGCAAGCTACAATGAGCAGTTCTTC.

The rearrangement joins TRBV5-6 to TRBJ1-2; 11 nucleotides line up with TRBD1. V lost 4 bases to trimming and J lost 6 bases; unmatched junction nucleotides: 8. CDR1 and CDR2 (germline): SGHDT, YYEEEE. The CDR3 runs to 15 residues. CDR3 bases: TGTGCCAGCAGCGTGTTCGGGACAGGGGGAAATGGCTACACCTTC. It is translated as CASSVFGTGGNGYTF.

This clone was picked up one time. The chain couples TRBV12-5 to TRBJ2-2; TRBD1 matches at 8 bases. The V gene end was trimmed by 2 bases and the J gene end by 5 bases; junction bases not matched to a gene: 10. Germline V gives CDR1 LGHNT, CDR2 FRNRAP. This CDR3 is built from 17 residues. The CDR3 here is CASGLTRGRLGTGELFF. The CDR3, as DNA: TGTGCTAGTGGTTTGACCAGGGGGCGACTTGGAACCGGGGAGCTGTTTTTT.

The CDR3 loop is CASSLNRMYEQYF. The CDR3 nucleotides read TGTGCCAGCAGTTTAAACAGAATGTACGAGCAGTACTTC. This chain connects TRBV27 to TRBJ2-7; D is ambiguous. Per germline, CDR1 MNHEY and CDR2 SMNVEV (reference sequence). The CDR3 has 13 residues. V lost 2 bases and J 4 bases, leaving 9 bases between the germline ends.

The CDR3 region is CASSPKGGSYNEQFF. CDR3 nucleotide sequence: TGTGCCAGCAGCCCGAAAGGTGGGTCCTACAATGAGCAGTTCTTC. This chain uses TRBV7-9 with TRBJ2-1; D is unresolved. The CDR3 has 15 residues. Trimming took 5 bases from V and 1 from J, leaving 12 bases between them. CDR1 is SEHNR, CDR2 FQNEAQ, per germline (reference sequence).

The V and J genes are TRBV6-6 and TRBJ1-5; D is undetermined. This CDR3 is built from 15 residues. Trimming cost V 2 bases and J 4 bases, with 12 bases left between them. CDR1 is MNHNY, CDR2 SVGAGI, per germline (reference sequence). The CDR3 DNA reads as TGTGCCAGCAGTTACAAATTGGGAATTAATCAGCCCCAGCATTTT. It codes for CASSYKLGINQPQHF.

This chain joins TRBV5-1 and TRBJ2-5; no clear D. With 3 bases removed from V and 5 bases from J, the gap between germline ends came to 11 bases. The CDR3 extends over 13 amino acids. Germline-derived CDR1 and CDR2 are SGHRS and YFSETQ. The DNA of the CDR3 is TGCGCCAGCAGCTCGAGACCGCCCGAGACCCAGTACTTC. This codes for CASSSRPPETQYF.

The chain employs TRBV6-5 and TRBJ2-1, with D tentatively TRBD2 (7 bases). V was pared by 6 bases and J by 7 bases, with 16 bases between. This CDR3 has 14 residues. Germline CDR1 and CDR2: MNHEY and SVGAGI. DNA for the CDR3: TGTGCCAGCAGCCCGTTGAGGGGGGGGAATGAGCAGTTCTTC. It codes for CASSPLRGGNEQFF.

The chain uses TRBV19 and TRBJ2-2, with D hard to call. This CDR3 region has 11 residues. Trimming took off 9 bases at V and 6 bases at J, with 8 bases between the two ends. CDR1 is LNHDA, CDR2 SQIVND, per germline (reference sequence). DNA for the CDR3: TGTGCCAGCCACTTATCCGGGGAGCTGTTTTTT. Its translation: CASHLSGELFF.

This chain connects TRBV10-3 to TRBJ2-7, with 10 nucleotides matching TRBD1. Germline lookup yields CDR1 ENHRY and CDR2 SYGVKD. This CDR3 spans 14 amino acids. V shed 8 bases, J shed 3 bases, and the junction held 7 bases outside the gene matches. CDR3 region: CAIRPGQGIYEQYF. In nucleotides, the CDR3 is TGTGCCATCCGCCCGGGACAGGGGATCTACGAGCAGTACTTC.

The sample holds one count of this clone. The V call is TRBV19, the J call TRBJ1-5; D may be TRBD1 (6 bases). V was trimmed by 5 bases and J by 3 bases, leaving 11 bases between them. Germline values: CDR1 LNHDA, CDR2 SQIVND (reference sequence). The CDR3 runs 14 residues. As DNA, the CDR3 is TGTGCCAGTAGTCCGTGGACAGTCAATCAGCCCCAGCATTTT. Its protein product is CASSPWTVNQPQHF.

The chain recombines TRBV7-9 with TRBJ1-4; 9 positions match TRBD1. Germline CDR1 is SEHNR and CDR2 is FQNEAQ (reference sequence). J gave up 6 bases and V 5 bases, and 7 bases lay outside the gene matches. The CDR3 runs to 15 residues. The CDR3 coding sequence is TGTGCCAGCAGCCCTCCTAGGACAGGGGATGAAAAACTGTTTTTT. It encodes CASSPPRTGDEKLFF.

The chain has TRBV9 and TRBJ2-3; 7 nucleotides agree with TRBD2. V shed 5 bases and J 5 bases; nucleotides not matched to a gene: 14. Germline loops: CDR1 SGDLS, CDR2 YYNGEE. The CDR3 is 16 amino acids. As DNA, the CDR3 is TGTGCCAGCAGGGCTCCTGGGGCGGGAGTGTTAGATACGCAGTATTTT. It specifies CASRAPGAGVLDTQYF.

The rearrangement links TRBV19 to TRBJ2-7; D perhaps matches TRBD2 (5 bases). Germline CDR1 LNHDA, CDR2 SQIVND (reference sequence). The CDR3 spans 17 residues. Trimming shortened V by 1 base and J by 3 bases, and 19 bases separated the two germline ends. The CDR3 nucleotides read TGTGCCAGTAGTATAGTGGTCCGTGGGGAGTCTTTCTACGAGCAGTACTTC. Translation: CASSIVVRGESFYEQYF.